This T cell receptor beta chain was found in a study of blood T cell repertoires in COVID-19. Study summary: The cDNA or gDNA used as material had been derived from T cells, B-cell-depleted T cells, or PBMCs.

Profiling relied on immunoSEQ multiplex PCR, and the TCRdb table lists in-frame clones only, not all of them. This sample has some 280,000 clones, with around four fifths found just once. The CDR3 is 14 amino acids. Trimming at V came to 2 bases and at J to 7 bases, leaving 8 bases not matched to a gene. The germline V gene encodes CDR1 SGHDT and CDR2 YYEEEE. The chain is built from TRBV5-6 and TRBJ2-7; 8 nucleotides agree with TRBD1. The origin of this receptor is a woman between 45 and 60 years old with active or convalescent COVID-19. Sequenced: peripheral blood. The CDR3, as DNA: TGTGCCAGCAGCTTTGAACAGGGGGAATGGGAGCAGTACTTC. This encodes CASSFEQGEWEQYF.